This T cell receptor (beta chain) was identified in a study of T cell repertoires in cytomegalovirus infection (dated by TCRdb to the late 2010s). Regarding the study in general: Recently identified HLA-C-restricted CMV epitopes, whose presentation resists viral immunomodulation, were targeted by peptide stimulations together with well-studied HLA-B-restricted epitopes. Donor HLA type was relevant to the analysis, as public TCR beta signatures indicated carriage of CMV infection together with the matching HLA type. Findings and caveats that apply to the study as a whole: Cumulative frequency of public TCR beta family members discriminated carriers of CMV infection plus the relevant HLA type in this cohort and an independent roughly 340-donor cohort. The ex vivo response was dominated by HLA-C-restricted CMV-specific TCR beta clonotypes, which also provided the single most frequent clonotype in two of eight donors.

Sequencing used an Illumina HiSeq 1500. In-frame beta chains were kept once TCRdb had trimmed the public reads at Q25 with fastp and called clones with MiXCR. Identical CDR3 protein sequences are pooled into one entry, listed with their most common genes and DNA. The sample data list about 160,000 distinct CDR3 sequences, and about 20% of these were observed just once. The top ten clones comprise under 30% of the sample. Taken from cysteine to phenylalanine, the CDR3 has 10 residues. Of all the DNA, just the CDR3 is kept, 30 bases in frame from base 1. From a lookup of the germline V gene, CDR1 and CDR2 are MNHNS and SASEGT. Trimming at the junction amounts to 5 bases on V and 15 bases on J, and the germline ends lie 10 bases apart. Points on this clonotype: Its antigen remains unidentified. Qualities for individual bases were not recorded, and no much larger clone is one base off.

Interpreted using the paper, the treatment or condition label stands for: in vitro stimulation with specific CMV peptide epitopes to enrich CMV-specific T cells. The sequenced sample was CD8+ T cells from cultured PBMCs, obtained from culture after CMV antigen stimulation. The rearrangement joined TRBV6-1 to TRBJ2-2; TRBD2 is a weak D gene call, 6 bases matching. The TCR originated in a human donor in good health (CMV status not recorded). Some clones in this sample may be carry-over from other donors' samples. The CDR3 protein: CASSSRDLFF. The nucleotides read TGTGCCAGCAGTAGCCGGGACTTGTTTTTT.